Listed here are 4 T cell receptor beta chains from one sample, sequenced in a study of cytomegalovirus exposure and HLA in healthy donors. A multiplex PCR was run with 60 Vbeta primers and 13 Jbeta primers. Sequencing was performed with immunoSEQ multiplex PCR; in TCRdb, only in-frame clones are kept and a portion is missing. The sample yields 200,000 to 250,000 clones, over 75% seen once. Sequencing was done on a sample of PBMCs. These TCRs come from a girl aged 2 to 9 in good health and CMV-seronegative.

This chain joins TRBV30 and TRBJ2-3; maybe TRBD2 (5 bases). The CDR3 consists of 15 residues. V was pared by 3 bases and J by 1 base, with 14 bases between. CDR1 GTSNPN and CDR2 SVGIG come from the germline V gene (reference sequence). CDR3 region: CAWSRAAFRTDTQYF. In DNA form, the CDR3 reads TGTGCCTGGAGCCGAGCGGCCTTTCGCACAGATACGCAGTATTTT.

The chain employs TRBV19 and TRBJ1-6; TRBD1 might be the D (5 bases). Trimming removed 4 bases from V and 0 bases from J, with 10 bases in between. The germline V gene encodes CDR1 LNHDA and CDR2 SQIVND (reference sequence). The CDR3 spans 16 residues. The CDR3 bases are TGTGCCAGTAGTAGGGGCGGGAGCTCCTATAATTCACCCCTCCACTTT. Encoded protein: CASSRGGSSYNSPLHF.

The chain carries TRBV2 and TRBJ2-5, with 8 bases aligning to TRBD2. Trimming cost V 7 bases and J 0 bases; bases outside gene matches: 7. The CDR3 runs to 15 residues. Per germline, CDR1 SNHLY and CDR2 FYNNEI. This CDR3 reads CASTSGGGYQETQYF. The CDR3, as DNA: TGTGCCAGCACGAGTGGCGGGGGGTACCAAGAGACCCAGTACTTC.

This chain uses TRBV5-1 with TRBJ2-1, with 12 positions matching TRBD2. After removal of 5 bases from V and 9 bases from J, the junction contained 12 bases not matched to a gene. This CDR3 spans 16 amino acids. The germline CDR1 and CDR2 sequences are SGHRS and YFSETQ. The DNA for the CDR3 is TGCGCCAGCAGGGGACCTAGCGGGGGGGCAGCGGTTGAGCAGTTCTTC. Translated, it gives CASRGPSGGAAVEQFF.